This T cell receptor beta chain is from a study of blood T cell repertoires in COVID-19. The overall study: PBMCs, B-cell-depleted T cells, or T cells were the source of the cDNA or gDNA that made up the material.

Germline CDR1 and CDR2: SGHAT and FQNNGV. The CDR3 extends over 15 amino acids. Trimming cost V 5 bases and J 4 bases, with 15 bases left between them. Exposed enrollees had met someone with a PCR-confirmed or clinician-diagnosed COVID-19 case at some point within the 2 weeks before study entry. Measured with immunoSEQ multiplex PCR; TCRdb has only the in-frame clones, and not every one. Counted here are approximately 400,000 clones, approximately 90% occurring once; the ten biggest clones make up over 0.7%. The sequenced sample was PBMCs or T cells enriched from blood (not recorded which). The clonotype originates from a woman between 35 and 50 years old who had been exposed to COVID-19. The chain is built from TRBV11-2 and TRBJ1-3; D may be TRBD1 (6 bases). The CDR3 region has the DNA TGTGCCAGCAGCCTCCGCGGAGACAGGGGAAACACCATATATTTT. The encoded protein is CASSLRGDRGNTIYF. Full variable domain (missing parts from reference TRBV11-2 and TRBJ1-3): EAGVAQSPRYKIIEKRQSVAFWCNPISGHATLYWYQQILGQGPKLLIQFQNNGVVDDSQLPKDRFSAERLKGVDSTLKIQPAKLEDSAVYLCASSLRGDRGNTIYFGEGSWLTVV.